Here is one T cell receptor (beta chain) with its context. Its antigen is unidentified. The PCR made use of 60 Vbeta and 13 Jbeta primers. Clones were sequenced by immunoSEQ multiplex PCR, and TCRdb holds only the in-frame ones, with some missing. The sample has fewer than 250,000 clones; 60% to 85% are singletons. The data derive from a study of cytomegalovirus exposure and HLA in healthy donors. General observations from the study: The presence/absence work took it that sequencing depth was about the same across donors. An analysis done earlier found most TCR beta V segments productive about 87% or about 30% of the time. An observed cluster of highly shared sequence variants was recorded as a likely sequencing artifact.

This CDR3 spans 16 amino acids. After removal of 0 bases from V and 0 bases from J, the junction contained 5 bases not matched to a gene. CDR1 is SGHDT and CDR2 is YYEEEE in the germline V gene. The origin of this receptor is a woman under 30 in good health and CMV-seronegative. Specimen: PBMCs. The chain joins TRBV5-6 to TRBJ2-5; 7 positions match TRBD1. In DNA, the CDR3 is TGTGCCAGCAGCTTGGAGACAGGGATGTACCAAGAGACCCAGTACTTC. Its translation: CASSLETGMYQETQYF.